These 13 T cell receptor beta chains share one sample of origin, sequenced in a study of cytomegalovirus exposure and HLA in healthy donors. Using immunoSEQ multiplex PCR, the repertoire was profiled, and TCRdb retains in-frame clones only, with some absent. The sample carries roughly 300,000 clones, roughly 90% recorded once. Sequencing was done on a sample of PBMCs. These receptors all come from a woman younger than 35 in good health and CMV-seronegative.

This clone was picked up one time. The J gene is TRBJ2-1, the V gene TRBV6-1; no definite D call. Germline V CDR1 and CDR2: MNHNS, SASEGT. CDR3 length: 13 residues. V was pared by 3 bases and J by 1 base, with 4 bases between. The DNA of the CDR3 is TGTGCCAGCAGTGATTTATCCTACAATGAGCAGTTCTTC. It codes for CASSDLSYNEQFF.

This chain links TRBV6-5 with TRBJ2-1, with D unresolved. Trimming took 4 bases from V and 7 from J, leaving 8 bases between them. This CDR3 has 12 amino acids. The germline V gene has CDR1 MNHEY and CDR2 SVGAGI. DNA of the CDR3: TGTGCCAGCAGTTCCGGTTGGAATGAGCAGTTCTTC. Translating it yields CASSSGWNEQFF.

V gene TRBV9 combines with J gene TRBJ2-5; D gene unclear. The CDR3 spans 11 residues. The germline CDR1 and CDR2 sequences are SGDLS and YYNGEE. V lost 3 bases and J 5 bases, leaving 5 bases between the germline ends. The CDR3 DNA reads TGTGCCAGCAGCGCCGCGGAGACCCAGTACTTC. Its protein is CASSAAETQYF.

The V call is TRBV9, the J call TRBJ2-2; 9 nucleotides agree with TRBD1. After removal of 4 bases from V and 4 bases from J, the junction contained 5 bases not matched to a gene. Germline lookup yields CDR1 SGDLS and CDR2 YYNGEE. CDR3 length equals 15 residues. The DNA of the CDR3 is TGTGCCAGCAGCCTTACAGGGGGCCTCACCGGGGAGCTGTTTTTT. It specifies CASSLTGGLTGELFF.

The chain joins TRBV28 to TRBJ2-3; the D gene is possibly TRBD1 (6 bases). Trimming cost V 7 bases and J 7 bases, with 15 bases left between them. The CDR3 has 13 amino acids. Germline CDR1 and CDR2: MDHEN and SYDVKM. The CDR3 here is CASKFQDSYTQYF. The CDR3, as DNA: TGTGCCAGCAAGTTCCAGGACAGTTATACGCAGTATTTT.

This rearrangement joins TRBV27 to TRBJ2-1; TRBD2 matches 14 bases. CDR1 and CDR2 (germline): MNHEY, SMNVEV (reference sequence). After removal of 5 bases from V and 3 bases from J, the junction contained 12 bases not matched to a gene. CDR3 length equals 19 residues. The CDR3: CASSPYPGLAGGLYNEQFF. CDR3 bases: TGTGCCAGCAGTCCTTACCCCGGACTAGCGGGAGGCCTCTACAATGAGCAGTTCTTC.

The chain uses TRBV2 and TRBJ2-1, with 7 positions matching TRBD1. CDR1 is SNHLY, CDR2 FYNNEI, per germline. This CDR3 comprises 16 residues. Losses at the gene ends were 7 bases for V and 2 bases for J; bases not matched to a gene: 11. The CDR3 sequence: CASTQRPGGTYNEQFF. The CDR3 DNA reads as TGTGCCAGCACCCAAAGGCCAGGGGGAACCTACAATGAGCAGTTCTTC. Using reference TRBV2 and TRBJ2-1 for the parts outside the CDR3, the full variable domain is EPEVTQTPSHQVTQMGQEVILRCVPISNHLYFYWYRQILGQKVEFLVSFYNNEISEKSEIFDDQFSVERPDGSNFTLKIRSTKLEDSAMYFCASTQRPGGTYNEQFFGPGTRLTVL.

The chain employs TRBV27 and TRBJ2-5, with TRBD2 identical over 7 bases. CDR1 and CDR2 from the germline V gene are MNHEY and SMNVEV (reference sequence). V lost 2 bases and J lost 4; bases outside the gene matches: 4. This CDR3 is 14 amino acids long. This CDR3 reads CASSLRGVGETQYF. The CDR3, as DNA: TGTGCCAGCAGTTTACGGGGGGTGGGAGAGACCCAGTACTTC.

The rearrangement joins TRBV4-3 to TRBJ2-7; 13 bases are a match to TRBD2. This CDR3 is built from 20 residues. Germline values: CDR1 LGHNA, CDR2 YSLEER. The trim removed 1 base at V and 1 base at J, leaving 13 bases unmatched. CDR3: CASSQAKIAAGLAGSYEQYF. The CDR3 DNA sequence: TGCGCCAGCAGCCAAGCAAAGATCGCGGCGGGACTAGCGGGATCCTACGAGCAGTACTTC.

The chain employs TRBV9 and TRBJ2-7; 7 nucleotides line up with TRBD2. The length of the CDR3 is 15 residues. Unmatched junction bases numbered 13, after V lost 1 base and J lost 9 bases. Germline V gene lookup returns CDR1 SGDLS and CDR2 YYNGEE. CDR3 sequence: CASSVSPLAGAPQYF. The CDR3, as DNA: TGTGCCAGCAGCGTAAGTCCCCTGGCGGGAGCCCCGCAGTACTTC.

The rearrangement links TRBV5-4 to TRBJ1-1; TRBD1 matches at 7 bases. The CDR3 runs to 17 residues. V shed 4 bases and J 1 base; nucleotides not matched to a gene: 13. CDR1 and CDR2 (germline): SGHNT, YYREEE (reference sequence). CDR3: CASSQGTALGANTEAFF. DNA for the CDR3: TGTGCCAGCAGCCAAGGGACAGCTTTAGGGGCGAACACTGAAGCTTTCTTT.

The chain links TRBV28 to TRBJ2-1, with 9 bases that match TRBD2. The V and J ends lost 2 bases and 9 bases, in that order; junction bases with no gene match: 14. This CDR3 comprises 17 residues. From germline, CDR1 is MDHEN and CDR2 SYDVKM. The CDR3: CASSLPTGREGHGEQFF. The CDR3 nucleotides read TGTGCCAGCAGTTTACCCACGGGGCGGGAGGGCCATGGTGAGCAGTTCTTC. Using reference TRBV28 and TRBJ2-1 for the parts outside the CDR3, the full variable domain is DVKVTQSSRYLVKRTGEKVFLECVQDMDHENMFWYRQDPGLGLRLIYFSYDVKMKEKGDIPEGYSVSREKKERFSLILESASTNQTSMYLCASSLPTGREGHGEQFFGPGTRLTVL.

The genes are TRBV7-3 and TRBJ2-1; 9 positions agree with TRBD2. After removal of 8 bases from V and 9 bases from J, the junction contained 8 bases not matched to a gene. The CDR3 consists of 13 residues. In germline, CDR1 is SGHTA, CDR2 FQGTGA. In DNA form, the CDR3 reads TGTGCCAGCGGAGGGCGGGAGGGAAGTGAGCAGTTCTTC. Its translation is CASGGREGSEQFF.